This T cell receptor beta chain was documented in a study of blood T cell repertoires in COVID-19. TCRdb's copy holds only in-frame clones and misses some; the assay was immunoSEQ multiplex PCR. The sample includes about 250,000 clones, roughly 82% of them seen just once. Sequenced material: peripheral blood. This TCR derives from a woman aged 80 or older with COVID-19, enrolled during active disease.

CDR3 DNA: TGTGCCAGCAGCGCCAAGGACAGGGGCACAGATACGCAGTATTTT. Translating it yields CASSAKDRGTDTQYF. This rearrangement joins TRBV9 to TRBJ2-3; 8 bases map to TRBD1. The CDR3 extends over 15 amino acids. Looked up from germline, CDR1 is SGDLS and CDR2 is YYNGEE. After removal of 3 bases from V and 1 base from J, the junction contained 4 bases not matched to a gene.